Listed below are T cell receptor beta chains from one sample, sequenced in a study of blood T cells in healthy people across ages. TCRdb reprocessed the 5' RACE reads via MiXCR and lists one record per CDR3 protein. The repertoire has approximately 820,000 distinct CDR3 sequences, roughly 44% of them found once; the top ten carry approximately 20%. Sequencing input: blood. These receptor sequences come from a man aged 55 to 70 in good health. Each CDR3 is given with its conserved first and last residue. Each record gives: J gene, CDR3 length, D gene, V gene, CDR3 DNA, CDR3 protein. The D gene is left open where the match is weak.

>TRBJ2-1|17|.|TRBV27
TGTGCCAGCAGTTTACGGGGGCAGTCAGGGAGGATTTATGAGCAGTTCTTC
CASSLRGQSGRIYEQFF
>TRBJ2-3|17|.|TRBV5-1
TGCGCCAGCAGCTCCGAACCCGGACAGCCTGCCACAGATACGCAGTATTTT
CASSSEPGQPATDTQYF
>TRBJ2-5|15|.|TRBV3-1
TGTGCCAGCAGCCAAGTCGCAGGTTTCCGAGAGACCCAGTACTTC
CASSQVAGFRETQYF
>TRBJ2-3|20|TRBD1|TRBV7-2
TGTGCCAGCAGCCAACGACGGACAGGGGGAGCTAAGTCTAGCACAGATACGCAGTATTTT
CASSQRRTGGAKSSTDTQYF
>TRBJ2-4|14|TRBD2|TRBV29-1
TGCAGCGTTGTCGGGGGGAGAGCCAAAAACATTCAGTACTTC
CSVVGGRAKNIQYF
>TRBJ2-7|13|.|TRBV7-9
TGTGCCAGTACCATCCGAGGGGCCTACGAGCAGTACTTC
CASTIRGAYEQYF
>TRBJ1-1|15|.|TRBV20-1
TGCAGTGCTAGACCCGAGGCAGGAGAGAACACTGAAGCTTTCTTT
CSARPEAGENTEAFF
>TRBJ2-1|18|TRBD1|TRBV5-1
TGCGCCAGCAGCTTACAATACAACAGGGGAACGGGCTACAATGAGCAGTTCTTC
CASSLQYNRGTGYNEQFF
>TRBJ2-5|17|.|TRBV7-2
TGTGCCAGCAGCCTAATCAGAGACTCCAACCTCCCAGAGACCCAGTACTTC
CASSLIRDSNLPETQYF
>TRBJ2-7|14|.|TRBV3-1
TGTGCCAGCAGCCAAGCCCCGAGTATTTACGAGCAGTACTTC
CASSQAPSIYEQYF
>TRBJ2-7|16|.|TRBV27
TGTGCCAGCAGCCCAGGGGGGGGATTCCCTAATTACGAGCAGTACTTC
CASSPGGGFPNYEQYF
>TRBJ2-5|15|.|TRBV4-3
TGCGCCAGCAGCCAAGATTGGAGGGGCCAAGAGACCCAGTACTTC
CASSQDWRGQETQYF
>TRBJ2-3|16|TRBD2|TRBV4-1
TGCGCCAGCAGCCAAGTTTCTAGCGGGGGTTCAGATACGCAGTATTTT
CASSQVSSGGSDTQYF